The clone carrying this TCR beta chain was picked up a small number of times. The data were produced by immunoSEQ multiplex PCR, yet TCRdb's version contains in-frame clones alone and is incomplete. This table has 120,000 or so clones, about 89% appearing once. The data originate from a study of control samples from healthy donors and cancer patients. Trimming shortened V by 2 bases and J by 14 bases, and 16 bases separated the two germline ends. The CDR3 contains 14 residues. CDR1 is ENHRY and CDR2 is SYGVKD in the germline V gene. The sequencing input was blood. This TCR derives from a man between 60 and 70 years old in good health. V gene TRBV10-3 combines with J gene TRBJ1-6, with a tentative D call TRBD1 (5 bases). The DNA of the CDR3 is TGTGCCATCAGTGAGGGTTTGGGGCTTGGAACCCTCCACTTT. This codes for CAISEGLGLGTLHF.